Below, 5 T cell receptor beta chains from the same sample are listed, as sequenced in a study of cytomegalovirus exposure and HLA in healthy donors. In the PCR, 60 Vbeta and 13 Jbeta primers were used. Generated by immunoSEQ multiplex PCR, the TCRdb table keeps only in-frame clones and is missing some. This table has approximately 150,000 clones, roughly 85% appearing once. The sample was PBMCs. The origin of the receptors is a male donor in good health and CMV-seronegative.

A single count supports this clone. The CDR3 here is CASSLNPFVGGGSYEQYF. Here the CDR3 DNA reads TGTGCCAGCAGTTTAAACCCCTTCGTCGGCGGGGGCTCCTACGAGCAGTACTTC. The chain carries TRBV27 and TRBJ2-7; 7 bases line up with TRBD2. The germline gives CDR1 MNHEY, CDR2 SMNVEV (reference sequence). The CDR3 consists of 18 residues. After removal of 2 bases from V and 0 bases from J, the junction contained 13 bases not matched to a gene.

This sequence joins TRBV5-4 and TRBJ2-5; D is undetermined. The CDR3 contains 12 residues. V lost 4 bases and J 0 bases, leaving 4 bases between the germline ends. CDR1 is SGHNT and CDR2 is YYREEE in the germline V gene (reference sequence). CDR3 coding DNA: TGTGCCAGCAGCCAAAACCAAGAGACCCAGTACTTC. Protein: CASSQNQETQYF.

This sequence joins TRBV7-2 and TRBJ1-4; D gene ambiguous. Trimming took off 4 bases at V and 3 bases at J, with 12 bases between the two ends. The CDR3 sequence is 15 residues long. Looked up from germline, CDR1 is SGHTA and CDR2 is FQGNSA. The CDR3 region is CASSSDGISNEKLFF. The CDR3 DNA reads TGTGCCAGCAGCTCAGACGGGATTTCTAATGAAAAACTGTTTTTT.

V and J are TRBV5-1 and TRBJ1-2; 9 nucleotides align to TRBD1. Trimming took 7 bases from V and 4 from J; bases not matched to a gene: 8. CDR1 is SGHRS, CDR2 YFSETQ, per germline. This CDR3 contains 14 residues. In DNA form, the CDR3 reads TGCGCCAGCGGGCCTACAGGGGGCCTCTATGGCTACACCTTC. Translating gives CASGPTGGLYGYTF.

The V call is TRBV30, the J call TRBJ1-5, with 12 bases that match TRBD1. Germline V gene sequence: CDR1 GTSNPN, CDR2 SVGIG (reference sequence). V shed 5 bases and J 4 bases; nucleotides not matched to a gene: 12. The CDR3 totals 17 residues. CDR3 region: CAWDSRRDRGRNQPQHF. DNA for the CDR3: TGTGCCTGGGATTCCCGACGGGACAGGGGGCGGAATCAGCCCCAGCATTTT. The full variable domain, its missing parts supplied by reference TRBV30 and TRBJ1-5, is SQTIHQWPATLVQPVGSPLSLECTVEGTSNPNLYWYRQAAGRGLQLLFYSVGIGQISSEVPQNLSASRPQDRQFILSSKKLLLSDSGFYLCAWDSRRDRGRNQPQHFGDGTRLSIL.